The next 31 T cell receptor beta chains were all read from a single sample in a study of blood T cell repertoires in COVID-19. The method was immunoSEQ multiplex PCR; TCRdb's version includes in-frame clones alone and lacks a portion of them. This sample has around 390,000 clones; 80% to 90% occur once, and the top ten carry roughly 9.4%. What was sequenced was PBMCs or T cells enriched from blood (not recorded which). The receptors derive from a woman between 45 and 65 years old who had recovered from COVID-19.

This chain uses TRBV18 with TRBJ1-1; TRBD1 matches 12 bases. This CDR3 has 17 residues. CDR1 and CDR2 from the germline V gene are KGHSH and LQKENI. V gave up 1 base and J gave up 1 base; unmatched junction bases: 4. The CDR3 spells CASSPRGQGASNTEAFF. CDR3 coding DNA: TGTGCCAGCTCACCACGGGGACAGGGGGCCTCGAACACTGAAGCTTTCTTT.

V is TRBV7-3 and J is TRBJ1-2; D unclear. V was clipped by 5 bases and J by 5 bases, with 12 bases between them. The V gene's germline CDR1 is SGHTA and CDR2 FQGTGA. This CDR3 is 13 amino acids long. CDR3 DNA sequence: TGTGCCAGCAGCCCCGGGTCGGGTTATGGCTACACCTTC. This gives the protein CASSPGSGYGYTF.

The J gene is TRBJ2-7, the V gene TRBV19, with 11 bases identical to TRBD1. The CDR3 is 15 amino acids. Germline V CDR1 and CDR2: LNHDA, SQIVND (reference sequence). V shed 5 bases, J shed 4 bases, and the junction held 7 bases outside the gene matches. The CDR3 loop reads CASSSGRDRGYEQYF. The DNA for the CDR3 is TGTGCCAGTAGTTCGGGACGGGACAGGGGGTACGAGCAGTACTTC.

This chain joins TRBV6-5 and TRBJ1-2; no reliable D call. This CDR3 contains 16 residues. Germline lookup yields CDR1 MNHEY and CDR2 SVGAGI. V was trimmed by 0 bases and J by 0 bases, leaving 11 bases between them. The CDR3 here is CASSYSSRITNYGYTF. In nucleotides, the CDR3 is TGTGCCAGCAGTTACTCTAGCCGGATCACTAACTATGGCTACACCTTC.

The rearrangement joins TRBV3-1 (or the pseudogene TRBV3-2) to TRBJ2-2; D may be TRBD2 (6 bases). CDR3 length equals 16 residues. The ends were cut back, 6 bases at V and 5 bases at J, with 19 bases in the middle. CDR1 and CDR2 (germline): LGHDT, YNNKEL (reference sequence). The CDR3 sequence: CASSHLRDSLTGELFF. DNA of the CDR3: TGTGCCAGCAGTCACCTTAGGGACTCGCTGACCGGGGAGCTGTTTTTT.

The V call is TRBV6-5, the J call TRBJ1-1; 8 nucleotides line up with TRBD1. The V gene end was trimmed by 5 bases and the J gene end by 4 bases; junction bases not matched to a gene: 9. The CDR3 spans 15 residues. Germline values: CDR1 MNHEY, CDR2 SVGAGI. The CDR3 DNA reads TGTGCCAGCAGTCCACGGACAGGGAGAGGCACTGAAGCTTTCTTT. Protein sequence: CASSPRTGRGTEAFF.

This sequence joins TRBV6-5 and TRBJ1-5, with D perhaps matching TRBD1 (6 bases). This CDR3 contains 15 residues. Germline V gene sequence: CDR1 MNHEY, CDR2 SVGAGI. The V gene lost 10 bases and the J gene lost 0 bases, with 16 bases spanning the gap. For the CDR3, the DNA is TGTGCCACCATCTTAGGGGGGGGTAGCAATCAGCCCCAGCATTTT. Amino acid sequence: CATILGGGSNQPQHF.

The CDR3 DNA reads TGTGCCAGTAGGGTATCAGGGGTGTTTTCTTCTTTTGAAGCTTTCTTT. It codes for CASRVSGVFSSFEAFF. This chain uses TRBV19 with TRBJ1-1; weak D call: TRBD1 (6 bases). Trimming removed 6 bases at V and 7 bases at J, with 24 bases between. The CDR3 is made up of 16 amino acids. Germline V CDR1 and CDR2: LNHDA, SQIVND (reference sequence).

The gene calls are TRBV6-7 and TRBJ1-2; tentative D call: TRBD1 (5 bases). TRBV6-7 carries the ORF label, with uncertain function. The germline V and J ends were trimmed by 7 bases and 12 bases, with 21 bases remaining between them. The CDR3 totals 13 residues. In DNA form, the CDR3 reads TGTGCCAGCACCCGACGGGGGGTCCCTTTCGACACCTTC. It is translated as CASTRRGVPFDTF.

The CDR3 nucleotides are TGCGCCAGCAGCAAGGCGACAGCGAACACTGAAGCTTTCTTT. It codes for CASSKATANTEAFF. The chain links TRBV5-1 to TRBJ1-1; a possible D gene is TRBD1 (5 bases). CDR1 and CDR2 from the germline V gene are SGHRS and YFSETQ. The V and J ends lost 4 bases and 1 base respectively, with 11 bases between them. This CDR3 contains 14 residues.

The V call is TRBV27, the J call TRBJ2-6, with 8 bases matching TRBD1. The V and J ends lost 5 bases and 3 bases, in that order; junction bases with no gene match: 9. This CDR3 has 17 residues. The V gene's germline CDR1 is MNHEY and CDR2 SMNVEV (reference sequence). The CDR3 loop is CASSLTGQGGGANVLTF. CDR3 DNA: TGTGCCAGCAGTCTAACCGGACAGGGCGGTGGGGCCAACGTCCTGACTTTC. Complete variable domain (other parts from reference TRBV27 and TRBJ2-6): EAQVTQNPRYLITVTGKKLTVTCSQNMNHEYMSWYRQDPGLGLRQIYYSMNVEVTDKGDVPEGYKVSRKEKRNFPLILESPSPNQTSLYFCASSLTGQGGGANVLTFGAGSRLTVL.

The J gene is TRBJ2-5, the V gene TRBV3-1 (or the pseudogene TRBV3-2); 12 bases align to TRBD2. Germline V gene lookup returns CDR1 LGHDT and CDR2 YNNKEL (reference sequence). J was trimmed by 4 bases and V by 0 bases; bases with no gene match: 9. The CDR3 is made up of 18 amino acids. The CDR3 DNA reads TGTGCCAGCAGCCAAGAAATGAGGCTAGCGGGGGGGCGAGAGACCCAGTACTTC. It is translated as CASSQEMRLAGGRETQYF.

The chain carries TRBV3-1 (or the pseudogene TRBV3-2) and TRBJ2-3, with D possibly being TRBD2 (6 bases). Germline V gives CDR1 LGHDT, CDR2 YNNKEL (reference sequence). The CDR3 runs 17 residues. Trimming removed 1 base from V and 0 bases from J, with 14 bases in between. CDR3 sequence reads: CASSQASGLLSTDTQYF. The DNA for the CDR3 is TGTGCCAGCAGCCAAGCATCCGGACTACTCAGCACAGATACGCAGTATTTT.

The V and J genes are TRBV2 and TRBJ1-2; D is uncertain. CDR3 length: 14 amino acids. CDR1 is SNHLY and CDR2 is FYNNEI in the germline V gene. Trimming shortened V by 7 bases and J by 1 base, and 13 bases separated the two germline ends. The CDR3 DNA reads TGTGCCAGCATCCCTCGGGTCGGTAACTATGGCTACACCTTC. Amino acids: CASIPRVGNYGYTF.

This clone was seen a handful of times. The genes are TRBV28 and TRBJ1-2; 9 bases are a match to TRBD1. Germline CDR1 reads MDHEN; CDR2 reads SYDVKM. The CDR3 is 15 amino acids. V gave up 6 bases and J gave up 6 bases; unmatched junction bases: 11. CDR3 sequence: CASRPPQGANDGYTF. The CDR3 DNA reads as TGTGCCAGCAGACCCCCACAGGGGGCAAACGATGGCTACACCTTC.

The chain has TRBV5-4 and TRBJ1-1; 7 nucleotides agree with TRBD1. Germline lookup yields CDR1 SGHNT and CDR2 YYREEE (reference sequence). The V segment lost 4 bases and the J segment 4 bases; nucleotides outside the gene matches: 10. This CDR3 has 15 residues. The CDR3 loop is CASSTAPDRVTEAFF. CDR3 nucleotide sequence: TGTGCCAGCAGCACCGCCCCTGACAGGGTCACTGAAGCTTTCTTT.

The chain couples TRBV6-5 to TRBJ1-4; D gene unclear. The germline V gene encodes CDR1 MNHEY and CDR2 SVGAGI. The CDR3 spans 13 residues. Trimming shortened V by 6 bases and J by 3 bases, and 8 bases separated the two germline ends. The CDR3: CASSPRPNEKLFF. The DNA of the CDR3 is TGTGCCAGCAGCCCGAGGCCTAATGAAAAACTGTTTTTT.

This chain joins TRBV5-6 and TRBJ1-1, with 8 bases matching TRBD1. Germline assignment: CDR1 SGHDT and CDR2 YYEEEE. The CDR3 is 14 residues long. Trimming removed 2 bases from V and 5 bases from J; junction bases left unmatched: 5. Here the CDR3 reads CASSFYRGRTEAFF. The CDR3 DNA sequence: TGTGCCAGCAGCTTCTACAGGGGGAGGACTGAAGCTTTCTTT.

The table lists this clone with a few counts. The J gene is TRBJ2-1, the V gene TRBV18; D is possibly TRBD1 (6 bases). Germline loops: CDR1 KGHSH, CDR2 LQKENI. Trimming took 6 bases from V and 4 from J, leaving 16 bases between them. The CDR3 sequence is 15 residues long. In DNA, the CDR3 is TGTGCCAGCTCCCAGGCGTCGGGACAATACAATGAGCAGTTCTTC. The encoded protein is CASSQASGQYNEQFF.

The rearrangement uses TRBV12-5 and TRBJ2-5; no clear D gene. This CDR3 is 13 amino acids long. The ends were cut back, 5 bases at V and 5 bases at J, with 12 bases in the middle. Per germline, CDR1 LGHNT and CDR2 FRNRAP. The CDR3 DNA is TGTGCTAGTGGTCAAGGTACCGGGGAGACCCAGTACTTC. Protein product: CASGQGTGETQYF. The complete variable domain, with remaining parts taken from reference TRBV12-5 and TRBJ2-5, reads DARVTQTPRHKVTEMGQEVTMRCQPILGHNTVFWYRQTMMQGLELLAYFRNRAPLDDSGMPKDRFSAEMPDATLATLKIQPSEPRDSAVYFCASGQGTGETQYFGPGTRLLVL.

The CDR3: CASSPGTGGMPQHF. The CDR3 DNA reads as TGTGCCAGCTCCCCCGGGACAGGGGGCATGCCCCAGCATTTT. The V call is TRBV18, the J call TRBJ1-5, with 12 positions matching TRBD1. Trimming took 6 bases from V and 9 from J; bases not matched to a gene: 6. Germline lookup yields CDR1 KGHSH and CDR2 LQKENI. This CDR3 has 14 amino acids.

V and J are TRBV6-1 and TRBJ1-4; a weak D match, TRBD1 (6 bases). V lost 1 base, J lost 4 bases, and 7 bases lay in between. The germline gives CDR1 MNHNS, CDR2 SASEGT. CDR3 length: 14 residues. CDR3 loop: CASSEGTVNEKLFF. The DNA of the CDR3 is TGTGCCAGCAGTGAAGGGACAGTTAATGAAAAACTGTTTTTT.

V usage is TRBV6-2 or TRBV6-3 and J usage is TRBJ1-5; 7 nucleotides match TRBD1. Germline V gives CDR1 MNHEY, CDR2 SVGEGT. There are 16 residues in the CDR3. Trimming took 2 bases from V and 2 from J; bases not matched to a gene: 6. The CDR3: CASSYEGGLGNQPQHF. The CDR3 region has the DNA TGTGCCAGCAGTTACGAAGGGGGCTTGGGCAATCAGCCCCAGCATTTT.

V gene TRBV13 combines with J gene TRBJ1-6; 8 bases are a match to TRBD1. The CDR3 has 17 residues. Trimming took 3 bases from V and 7 from J; bases not matched to a gene: 11. Germline V gives CDR1 PRHDT, CDR2 FYEKMQ (reference sequence). CDR3 DNA sequence: TGTGCCAGCAGCTTTTCTATGCAGGGGGCGGAAAATTCACCCCTCCACTTT. It is translated as CASSFSMQGAENSPLHF.

The V call is TRBV13, the J call TRBJ1-5, with a possible D match to TRBD1 (6 bases). The CDR3 covers 17 residues. The germline V and J ends were trimmed by 0 bases and 0 bases, with 12 bases remaining between them. Germline V gene data show CDR1 as PRHDT and CDR2 as FYEKMQ (reference sequence). CDR3 protein: CASSLGGGAPSNQPQHF. Here the CDR3 DNA reads TGTGCCAGCAGCTTAGGCGGGGGGGCACCTAGCAATCAGCCCCAGCATTTT.

This clone was seen once. The rearrangement joins TRBV30 to TRBJ2-3, with TRBD2 matching 9 bases. CDR3 length equals 15 residues. Per germline, CDR1 GTSNPN and CDR2 SVGIG (reference sequence). The ends lost 5 bases at V and 0 bases at J; junction bases unmatched: 6. The CDR3 protein is CAWEASGASTDTQYF. CDR3 nucleotide sequence: TGTGCCTGGGAGGCTAGCGGGGCTAGCACAGATACGCAGTATTTT.

V usage is TRBV29-1 and J usage is TRBJ2-5; the D gene is possibly TRBD2 (6 bases). Germline-derived CDR1 and CDR2 are SQVTM and ANQGSEA. V was clipped by 6 bases and J by 5 bases, with 10 bases between them. The CDR3 is 11 amino acids. The CDR3 region is CSVLLAETQYF. The CDR3 DNA follows: TGCAGCGTGTTGCTAGCGGAGACCCAGTACTTC.

The rearrangement links TRBV5-1 to TRBJ2-2, with a weak D call TRBD1 (6 bases). CDR3 size: 14 residues. The germline V and J ends were trimmed by 10 bases and 0 bases, with 13 bases remaining between them. Germline V CDR1 and CDR2: SGHRS, YFSETQ. CDR3: CASTGTPNTGELFF. CDR3 nucleotides: TGCGCCTCCACCGGGACACCGAACACCGGGGAGCTGTTTTTT.

The chain uses TRBV6-2 or TRBV6-3 and TRBJ1-2; possible D gene TRBD1, 5 bases. This CDR3 has 15 residues. Germline loops: CDR1 MNHEY, CDR2 SVGEGT. Trimming took off 6 bases at V and 4 bases at J, with 18 bases between the two ends. The chain's CDR3 is CASSPQGNRGYGYTF. CDR3 in DNA: TGTGCCAGCAGCCCCCAGGGAAATCGAGGCTATGGCTACACCTTC.

The rearrangement uses TRBV14 and TRBJ2-2; D is perhaps TRBD2 (5 bases). Germline lookup yields CDR1 SGHDN and CDR2 FVKESK. There are 15 residues in the CDR3. V lost 2 bases, J lost 5 bases, and 12 bases lay in between. The CDR3 reads CASSQYFEGTGELFF. Here the CDR3 DNA reads TGTGCCAGCAGCCAATATTTCGAGGGAACCGGGGAGCTGTTTTTT.

The CDR3 sequence is CARTIKVEAFF. For the CDR3, the DNA is TGTGCCAGGACTATCAAGGTCGAAGCTTTCTTT. V and J are TRBV3-1 (or the pseudogene TRBV3-2) and TRBJ1-1, with D unresolved. Trimming took off 9 bases at V and 8 bases at J, with 13 bases between the two ends. From germline, CDR1 is LGHDT and CDR2 YNNKEL (reference sequence). The CDR3 is made up of 11 amino acids.